This T cell receptor beta chain was identified in a study of metastatic and nonmetastatic thyroid tumors. Looking at the study overall: Samples came from malignant and benign thyroid patients, and repertoires were compared across blood and tumor or nodule tissue.

Every patient underwent thyroid surgery untreated. This clone was recorded at least ten times. Germline lookup yields CDR1 SGHTS and CDR2 YDEGEE. With V trimmed by 4 bases and J by 7 bases, 4 bases remained unmatched. The CDR3 spans 13 residues. MiXCR re-clonotyped the PCR reads for TCRdb. The sample contains over 20,000 clones, 15% to 19% of which appear only once. This sequence originates from a female donor with papillary thyroid cancer or a benign thyroid nodule (not recorded which). Some clones in this sample may be carry-over from other donors' samples. V is TRBV5-8 and J is TRBJ2-1; 8 nucleotides align to TRBD2. The sequenced sample was blood. The CDR3 reads CASSTRLANEQFF. In DNA form, the CDR3 reads TGTGCCAGCAGCACCCGACTAGCGAATGAGCAGTTCTTC.